Sequencing of this T cell receptor (beta chain) was carried out in a study of blood T cells in healthy people across ages (dated by TCRdb to the mid-2010s). Study-wide context: In model experiments, template switching captured about one uniquely barcoded TCR beta cDNA molecule for every two T cells. The study measured age-related changes in TCR beta repertoire diversity using deep sequencing normalized with unique cDNA molecular identifiers. Using the same blood draw, the study looked at two additional independent replicas of 1 million unique cDNA reads for two donors, one aged 18 to 30 and the other aged 80 or older. The donors were divided into four age groups: young (average approximately 17 years), middle-aged (about 40), aged (approximately 64) and long-lived (about 79). To avoid experimental bias, donors of different ages were spread randomly across the sequencing lanes. The full study reports these points: Observed TCR beta diversity per million T cells fell roughly linearly with age, and a significant reduction was already apparent by age about 38. Compared with the aged group, the long-lived group had more naive CD4+ T cells, fewer expanded clones and increased TCR diversity, a pattern suggesting age selection. Since profiling was done on bulk unsorted PBMCs, naive and antigen-experienced compartments could not be conclusively compared. Donor CMV infection status was unknown, potentially confounding age-related changes in expanded clonotypes. A strong correlation was found between observed TCR beta diversity and the percentage of naive T cells measured by flow cytometry. Total diversity estimates from one million sequenced T cells were considered lower bounds and underestimates.

The method behind the library was 5' RACE. Sequencing was performed on an Illumina HiSeq 2500. A second PCR of roughly 7 to 12 cycles was performed with a sample-barcoded 5' primer and a J-beta primer mix. Each TCR beta cDNA molecule received a unique molecular identifier from a template-switch 5' adaptor carrying 12 random nucleotides. At least 3 million CDR3-containing paired-end reads were obtained from each sample. All of the RNA was converted into first-strand cDNA using the Mint cDNA synthesis kit, with a TRBC-specific oligonucleotide serving as the primer. Following uracil-DNA glycosylase treatment, all cDNA underwent a first 18-cycle PCR with the universal primers M1SS and BC2_uni_R. As for the original processing: For normalization, 1 million high-quality reads were randomly selected from each sample, with every read carrying a distinct molecular identifier. Instead of being binned into consensus sequences, reads with shared molecular identifiers were discarded. MiTCR, with a Q25 quality threshold and the strictest error-elimination algorithm, was used for CDR3 identification, clonotype clustering and error correction. Lower-bound total TCR beta diversity was estimated with a nonparametric unseen species model using Euler transformation. TCRdb itself trimmed the public reads at Q25 with fastp, ran MiXCR and retained productive beta chains. Each entry merges the rows of one CDR3 protein and shows their most common DNA and genes. The V and J calls and clone size come from TCRdb's table, not from the authors' own analysis. The sample table contains 800,000 or so distinct CDR3 sequences; only one count was recorded for around 50% of them. The ten top clones hold 18% of the sample.

A word on this clonotype: This clone's antigen is unknown. No much larger clone is present one base from it, and per-base qualities are unavailable.

The germline V gene (reference sequence) gives CDR1 as DFQATT and CDR2 as SNEGSKA. The germline V and J ends show losses of 4 bases and 2 bases respectively, and no gene match explains 3 bases of the junction. Inclusive of the bounding cysteine and phenylalanine, the CDR3 is 13 residues long. Just the 39-base CDR3 DNA is kept, in frame starting at base 1. Donors were about 36 systemically healthy Caucasian individuals from Russia aged roughly 6 to 90 years. Each donor gave roughly 9.5 milliliters of peripheral blood, collected into EDTA-treated Vacutainer tubes. PBMCs were isolated by Ficoll-Paque density-gradient centrifugation, with at least 6 million obtained per sample. Trizol reagent was used to extract total RNA from PBMCs, with at least 6 micrograms per sample. Naive CD45RAhigh/CD27high T cell percentages were measured by flow cytometry on a PBMC aliquot from every donor.

This sequence was found in a man aged 80 or over in good health. The sample was blood. The V gene is TRBV20-1 and the J gene is TRBJ2-3, and 7 junction bases match TRBD1. The CDR3 reads CSATRGYTDTQYF. The nucleotide sequence reads as follows: TGCAGTGCTACCAGGGGGTACACAGATACGCAGTATTTT.